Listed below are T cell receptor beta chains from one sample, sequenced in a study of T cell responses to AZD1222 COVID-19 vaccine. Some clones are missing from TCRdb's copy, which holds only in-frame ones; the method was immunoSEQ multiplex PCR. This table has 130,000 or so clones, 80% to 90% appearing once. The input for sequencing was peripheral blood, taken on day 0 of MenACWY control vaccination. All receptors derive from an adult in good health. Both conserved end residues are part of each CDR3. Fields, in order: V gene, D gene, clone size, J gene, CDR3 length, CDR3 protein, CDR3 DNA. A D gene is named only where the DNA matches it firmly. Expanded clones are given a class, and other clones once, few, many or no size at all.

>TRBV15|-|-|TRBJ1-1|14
CATSRDRGNTEAFF
TGTGCCACCAGCAGAGATAGGGGGAACACTGAAGCTTTCTTT
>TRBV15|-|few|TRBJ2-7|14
CATSRWGNSYEQYF
TGTGCCACCAGCAGGTGGGGAAACTCCTACGAGCAGTACTTC
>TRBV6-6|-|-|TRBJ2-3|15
CASSGSGLRADTQYF
TGTGCCAGCAGTGGTTCGGGACTCCGGGCAGATACGCAGTATTTT
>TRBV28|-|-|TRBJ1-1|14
CASSLSLDWGEAFF
TGTGCCAGCAGTTTATCCTTAGACTGGGGGGAAGCTTTCTTT
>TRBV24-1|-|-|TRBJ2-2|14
CATSGRINTGELFF
TGTGCCACGAGCGGGCGGATAAACACCGGGGAGCTGTTTTTT
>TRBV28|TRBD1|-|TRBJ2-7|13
CSLGGTGTDEQYF
TGTTCCCTGGGAGGGACAGGGACAGACGAGCAGTACTTC
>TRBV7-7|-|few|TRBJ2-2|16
CASSSGGARNTGELFF
TGTGCCAGCAGCTCGGGCGGGGCACGGAACACCGGGGAGCTGTTTTTT
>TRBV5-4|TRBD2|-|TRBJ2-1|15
CASSRGTSGGYEQFF
TGTGCCAGCAGCCGCGGGACTAGCGGGGGGTATGAGCAGTTCTTC
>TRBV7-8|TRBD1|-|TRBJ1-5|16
CASSLAVQGANRPQHF
TGTGCCAGCAGCTTAGCGGTCCAGGGGGCGAATCGGCCCCAGCATTTT
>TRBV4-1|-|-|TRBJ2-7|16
CASSQGRAGDFYEQYF
TGCGCCAGCAGCCAAGGCCGGGCAGGGGATTTCTACGAGCAGTACTTC
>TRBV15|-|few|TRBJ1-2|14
CATSRDWTLYGYTF
TGTGCCACCAGCAGAGATTGGACCCTCTATGGCTACACCTTC
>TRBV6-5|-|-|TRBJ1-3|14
CASSYGGGGNTIYF
TGTGCCAGCAGTTACGGGGGAGGTGGAAACACCATATATTTT
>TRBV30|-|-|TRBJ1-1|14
CAWSLKRAAAEAFF
TGTGCCTGGTCCTTAAAAAGGGCAGCCGCTGAAGCTTTCTTT
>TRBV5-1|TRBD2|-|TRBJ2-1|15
CASSLIAGGPYEQFF
TGCGCCAGCAGCTTGATAGCGGGAGGGCCCTATGAGCAGTTCTTC
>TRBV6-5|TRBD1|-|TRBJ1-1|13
CASRNRGMTEAFF
TGTGCCAGCAGAAACAGGGGGATGACTGAAGCTTTCTTT
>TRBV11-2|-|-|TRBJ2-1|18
CASSLVPQAPLTYNEQFF
TGTGCCAGCAGCTTAGTCCCCCAAGCTCCCCTAACTTACAATGAGCAGTTCTTC
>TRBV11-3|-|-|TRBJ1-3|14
CASSPEQLENTIYF
TGTGCCAGCAGCCCAGAGCAGTTGGAAAACACCATATATTTT
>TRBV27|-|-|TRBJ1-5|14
CASSPDLVFQPQHF
TGTGCCAGCAGCCCGGACTTGGTCTTTCAGCCCCAGCATTTT
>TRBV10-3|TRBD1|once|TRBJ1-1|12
CAIGQGNTEAFF
TGTGCCATCGGACAGGGGAACACTGAAGCTTTCTTT
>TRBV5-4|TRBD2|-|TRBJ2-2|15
CASKLAGGPSGELFF
TGTGCCAGCAAACTAGCGGGAGGGCCGTCCGGGGAGCTGTTTTTT
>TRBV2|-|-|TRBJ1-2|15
CASSLSQTETGGYTF
TGTGCCAGTAGTTTATCGCAGACGGAGACGGGTGGCTACACCTTC
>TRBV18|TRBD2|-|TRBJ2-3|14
CASSQLAETDTQYF
TGTGCCAGCTCGCAGCTAGCGGAAACAGATACGCAGTATTTT
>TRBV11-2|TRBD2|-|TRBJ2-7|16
CASSLPLAGSSYEQYF
TGTGCCAGCAGCCTCCCCTTAGCGGGCAGCTCCTACGAGCAGTACTTC
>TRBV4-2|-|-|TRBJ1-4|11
CASSPGEKLFF
TGTGCCAGCAGCCCTGGGGAAAAACTGTTTTTT
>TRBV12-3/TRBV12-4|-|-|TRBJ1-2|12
CASNLRGYGYTF
TGTGCCAGCAACCTCCGGGGGTATGGCTACACCTTC
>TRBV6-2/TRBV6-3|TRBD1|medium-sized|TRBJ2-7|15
CASSYTTGDYNEQYF
TGTGCCAGCAGTTACACAACAGGGGATTACAACGAGCAGTACTTC
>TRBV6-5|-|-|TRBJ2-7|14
CASSQTQWVYEQYF
TGTGCCAGCAGCCAGACCCAATGGGTCTACGAGCAGTACTTC
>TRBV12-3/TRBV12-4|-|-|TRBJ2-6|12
CASSPGANVLTF
TGTGCCAGCAGTCCTGGGGCCAACGTCCTGACTTTC
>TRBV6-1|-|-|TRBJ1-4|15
CASSEIHLSNRKLFF
TGTGCCAGCAGTGAAATCCACCTCTCGAATCGAAAACTGTTTTTT
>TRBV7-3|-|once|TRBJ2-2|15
CASSPEGGYTGELFF
TGTGCCAGCAGCCCCGAGGGGGGTTACACCGGGGAGCTGTTTTTT
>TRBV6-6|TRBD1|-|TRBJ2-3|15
CASTWDRVVPDTQYF
TGTGCCAGCACCTGGGACAGGGTGGTCCCAGATACGCAGTATTTT
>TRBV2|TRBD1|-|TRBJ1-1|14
CASIKTGANTEAFF
TGTGCCAGCATAAAGACAGGGGCAAACACTGAAGCTTTCTTT
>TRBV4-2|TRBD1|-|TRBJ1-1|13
CASRGTANTEAFF
TGTGCCAGCCGGGGGACAGCGAACACTGAAGCTTTCTTT
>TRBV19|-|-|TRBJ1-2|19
CASSMPWSQTLRNRVGYTF
TGTGCCAGTAGTATGCCGTGGAGCCAAACCCTCCGTAACAGGGTTGGCTACACCTTC
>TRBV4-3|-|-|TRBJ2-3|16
CASSQGLRSSTDTQYF
TGCGCCAGCAGCCAAGGGCTTCGTAGTAGCACAGATACGCAGTATTTT
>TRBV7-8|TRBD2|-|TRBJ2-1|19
CASSPPLRLAGAVRNEQFF
TGTGCCAGCAGCCCCCCCCTTAGACTAGCGGGAGCCGTACGTAATGAGCAGTTCTTC
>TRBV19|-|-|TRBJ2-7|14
CASSSRDGSYEQYF
TGTGCCAGTAGTAGTCGGGACGGGTCCTACGAGCAGTACTTC
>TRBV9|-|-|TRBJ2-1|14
CASSLGGADNEQFF
TGTGCCAGCAGTCTGGGTGGGGCAGACAATGAGCAGTTCTTC